This is a list of T cell receptor beta chains from one sample in a study of T cells in localized non-small cell lung cancer. The repertoire was sequenced with immunoSEQ multiplex PCR; TCRdb's copy has only in-frame clones and lacks some. Among 20,000 to 30,000 clones listed, about 86% were seen once. This material consisted of peripheral blood, taken before any cancer treatment. The receptors were sampled from a female donor of 60 years or more with stage I lung adenocarcinoma. The CDR3 runs from the conserved cysteine through the conserved F or W. Fields, in order: clone size, V gene, D gene, J gene, CDR3 protein, CDR3 DNA. A D gene is named only where the DNA matches it firmly. The size entry is marked missing in some rows and otherwise reads once, few, many or a size class.

size: once
V: TRBV21-1
D: NA
J: TRBJ1-2
CDR3: CASSTEGQGEDYGYTF
DNA: TGTGCCAGCAGCACAGAGGGGCAGGGTGAGGACTATGGCTACACCTTC

size: NA
V: TRBV15
D: NA
J: TRBJ1-1
CDR3: CATSRQGGTEAFF
DNA: TGTGCCACCAGCAGGCAGGGAGGCACTGAAGCTTTCTTT

size: NA
V: TRBV6-1
D: NA
J: TRBJ1-2
CDR3: CASSGNLLMSGYTF
DNA: TGTGCCAGCAGTGGAAACTTATTAATGAGTGGCTACACCTTC

size: NA
V: TRBV15
D: TRBD1
J: TRBJ2-3
CDR3: CATSRDRVVEWGTGATDTQYF
DNA: TGTGCCACCAGCAGAGATAGGGTTGTCGAGTGGGGGACAGGGGCCACAGATACGCAGTATTTT

size: NA
V: TRBV5-5
D: NA
J: TRBJ1-4
CDR3: CASSLGQALGEKLFF
DNA: TGTGCCAGCAGCTTGGGGCAGGCTCTTGGGGAAAAACTGTTTTTT

size: NA
V: TRBV19
D: TRBD1
J: TRBJ1-1
CDR3: CASRPTGVRTEAFF
DNA: TGTGCCAGTAGACCGACAGGGGTAAGGACTGAAGCTTTCTTT

size: once
V: TRBV21-1
D: NA
J: TRBJ2-7
CDR3: CASSKEGQGKSYEQYF
DNA: TGTGCCAGCAGCAAAGAAGGACAGGGGAAGTCCTACGAGCAGTACTTC

size: NA
V: TRBV11-2
D: NA
J: TRBJ1-4
CDR3: CASTARANEKLFF
DNA: TGTGCCAGTACTGCTAGGGCTAATGAAAAACTGTTTTTT

size: NA
V: TRBV6-5
D: NA
J: TRBJ2-7
CDR3: CASSYRGATYEQYF
DNA: TGTGCCAGCAGTTACCGGGGAGCTACCTACGAGCAGTACTTC

size: NA
V: TRBV6-1
D: TRBD1
J: TRBJ1-1
CDR3: CASSIGQGGTEAFF
DNA: TGTGCCAGCAGTATCGGACAGGGAGGGACTGAAGCTTTCTTT

size: NA
V: TRBV14
D: TRBD1
J: TRBJ1-1
CDR3: CASSHVRDRVWNAEAFF
DNA: TGTGCCAGCAGCCACGTCAGGGACAGGGTGTGGAACGCTGAAGCTTTCTTT

size: NA
V: TRBV7-3
D: NA
J: TRBJ2-7
CDR3: CASSLTSEGAEQYF
DNA: TGTGCCAGCAGCTTGACCTCCGAAGGGGCCGAGCAGTACTTC

size: NA
V: TRBV6-1
D: NA
J: TRBJ1-2
CDR3: CASHGVGGDYGYTF
DNA: TGTGCCAGCCACGGGGTAGGGGGTGACTATGGCTACACCTTC

size: NA
V: TRBV5-1
D: TRBD1
J: TRBJ2-2
CDR3: CASSTRQGTGELFF
DNA: TGCGCCAGCAGCACGAGACAGGGCACCGGGGAGCTGTTTTTT

size: NA
V: TRBV6-1
D: NA
J: TRBJ2-7
CDR3: CASSVTGIYEQYF
DNA: TGTGCCAGCAGTGTAACCGGGATCTACGAGCAGTACTTC

size: NA
V: TRBV5-6
D: TRBD1
J: TRBJ1-6
CDR3: CASSGGQPNSPLHF
DNA: TGTGCCAGCAGCGGGGGACAGCCTAATTCACCCCTCCACTTT

size: medium-sized
V: TRBV11-2
D: TRBD1
J: TRBJ1-2
CDR3: CASSPRQGWPYGYTF
DNA: TGTGCCAGCAGCCCAAGACAGGGGTGGCCATATGGCTACACCTTC

size: NA
V: TRBV2
D: NA
J: TRBJ2-4
CDR3: CASSSTTVAKNIQYF
DNA: TGTGCCAGCAGCTCGACGACAGTTGCCAAAAACATTCAGTACTTC

size: NA
V: TRBV30
D: TRBD1
J: TRBJ1-1
CDR3: CAWSVRGIGNTEAFF
DNA: TGTGCCTGGAGTGTCAGGGGGATTGGGAACACTGAAGCTTTCTTT

size: few
V: TRBV18
D: NA
J: TRBJ1-1
CDR3: CASSPSGSPEAFF
DNA: TGTGCCAGCTCACCATCAGGGAGTCCTGAAGCTTTCTTT

size: NA
V: TRBV7-2
D: TRBD1
J: TRBJ1-2
CDR3: CASSPRQGWPYGYTF
DNA: TGTGCCAGCAGCCCAAGACAGGGGTGGCCATATGGCTACACCTTC

size: NA
V: TRBV18
D: NA
J: TRBJ1-1
CDR3: CASSPQGSDTEAFF
DNA: TGTGCCAGCTCACCACAGGGGAGCGACACTGAAGCTTTCTTT

size: NA
V: TRBV2
D: NA
J: TRBJ1-5
CDR3: CASSNRDTVFAQHF
DNA: TGTGCCAGCAGTAACCGGGACACGGTCTTCGCCCAGCATTTT

size: once
V: TRBV5-8
D: NA
J: TRBJ1-2
CDR3: CASSLTVNYGYTF
DNA: TGTGCCAGCAGCCTGACTGTTAACTATGGCTACACCTTC

size: NA
V: TRBV10-1
D: TRBD1
J: TRBJ1-6
CDR3: CASSEGTGFNSPLHF
DNA: TGCGCCAGCAGTGAAGGGACAGGGTTTAATTCACCCCTCCACTTT

size: NA
V: TRBV5-1
D: NA
J: TRBJ2-7
CDR3: CASSPRTITYEQYF
DNA: TGCGCCAGCAGCCCCCGGACCATTACCTACGAGCAGTACTTC

size: NA
V: TRBV6-1
D: NA
J: TRBJ1-3
CDR3: CASSERNTIYF
DNA: TGTGCCAGCAGTGAGAGAAACACCATATATTTT

size: NA
V: TRBV30
D: TRBD1
J: TRBJ1-1
CDR3: CAWRGQGGPEAFF
DNA: TGTGCCTGGAGGGGACAGGGCGGGCCTGAAGCTTTCTTT

size: NA
V: TRBV27
D: TRBD1
J: TRBJ1-2
CDR3: CARKALGQGEGVAHGYTF
DNA: TGTGCCAGAAAAGCCTTGGGACAGGGGGAGGGTGTGGCCCATGGCTACACCTTC

size: NA
V: TRBV27
D: TRBD1
J: TRBJ1-5
CDR3: CASSPYRDRGNQPQHF
DNA: TGTGCCAGCAGTCCCTACCGGGACAGGGGCAATCAGCCCCAGCATTTT

size: NA
V: TRBV7-2
D: NA
J: TRBJ1-1
CDR3: CASSSRERGTEAFF
DNA: TGTGCCAGCAGCTCCAGGGAGAGAGGGACTGAAGCTTTCTTT

size: once
V: TRBV2
D: NA
J: TRBJ2-7
CDR3: CASSESRAGGEQYF
DNA: TGTGCCAGCAGTGAAAGTCGGGCAGGTGGAGAGCAGTACTTC

size: NA
V: TRBV6-6
D: TRBD1
J: TRBJ1-4
CDR3: CASSYYTGEEEKLFF
DNA: TGTGCCAGCAGTTACTATACAGGGGAGGAAGAAAAACTGTTTTTT

size: NA
V: TRBV19
D: TRBD2
J: TRBJ2-1
CDR3: CASSFRGGANEQFF
DNA: TGTGCCAGTAGTTTCCGCGGGGGGGCCAATGAGCAGTTCTTC

size: once
V: TRBV5-1
D: NA
J: TRBJ1-1
CDR3: CASSPDGVGTEAFF
DNA: TGCGCCAGCAGCCCGGACGGGGTGGGCACTGAAGCTTTCTTT

size: NA
V: TRBV5-1
D: TRBD1
J: TRBJ2-3
CDR3: CASSLGGDRADTQYF
DNA: TGCGCCAGCAGCTTGGGAGGGGACAGGGCAGATACGCAGTATTTT

size: once
V: TRBV19
D: NA
J: TRBJ1-1
CDR3: CASSPEGVGNTEAFF
DNA: TGTGCCAGTAGTCCCGAAGGGGTCGGGAACACTGAAGCTTTCTTT

size: NA
V: TRBV5-1
D: TRBD1
J: TRBJ1-1
CDR3: CASSIQGGGTEAFF
DNA: TGCGCCAGCAGCATACAGGGGGGTGGCACTGAAGCTTTCTTT

size: NA
V: TRBV10-3
D: NA
J: TRBJ2-2
CDR3: CAISASTTATNTGELFF
DNA: TGTGCCATCAGTGCCAGTACGACGGCGACGAACACCGGGGAGCTGTTTTTT

size: NA
V: TRBV7-8
D: NA
J: TRBJ1-2
CDR3: CASSLGIYGYTF
DNA: TGTGCCAGCAGCCTAGGAATCTATGGCTACACCTTC

size: NA
V: TRBV19
D: NA
J: TRBJ1-4
CDR3: CASSILGGEKLFF
DNA: TGTGCCAGTAGTATTTTGGGGGGTGAAAAACTGTTTTTT

size: NA
V: TRBV9
D: TRBD2
J: TRBJ2-7
CDR3: CASSPQAGGSSYEQYF
DNA: TGTGCCAGCAGCCCGCAAGCGGGAGGGTCCTCCTACGAGCAGTACTTC

size: NA
V: TRBV7-9
D: NA
J: TRBJ2-7
CDR3: CASSLVGSGSYEQYF
DNA: TGTGCCAGCAGCTTAGTAGGGAGTGGATCCTACGAGCAGTACTTC